In its sample, the clone carrying this TCR beta chain was seen many times. The record originates from a study of T cells in Graves' hyperthyroidism and ophthalmopathy. Using RNA transcripts as the source, TCR beta CDR3 regions were amplified. During a first-round RT-PCR of the TCR CDR3, the HTBI primer set was used. TCRdb re-called the multiplex PCR reads with MiXCR, one entry per CDR3 protein. Here the sample spans approximately 600,000 distinct CDR3 sequences, around 21% being singletons. This CDR3 is built from 16 residues. Germline V gives CDR1 ENHRY, CDR2 SYGVKD. V was shortened by 0 bases and J by 4 bases, with 13 bases between the two germline ends.

The genes are TRBV10-3 and TRBJ1-5; D is uncertain. Sequenced input: blood. The sequence came from a man under 40 with Graves' ophthalmopathy. CDR3 amino acids: CAISESNAPPNQPQHF. For the CDR3, the DNA is TGTGCCATCAGTGAGTCGAATGCGCCGCCGAATCAGCCCCAGCATTTT.